These 21 T cell receptor beta chains share one sample of origin, sequenced in a study of blood T cell repertoires in COVID-19. Clones were read by immunoSEQ multiplex PCR, and TCRdb kept only the in-frame ones, dropping some. The data hold a few hundred thousand clones, with about 87% observed a single time. Specimen: peripheral blood. The receptors were gathered from a man aged 55 to 70 who had recovered from COVID-19.

The CDR3 region has the DNA TGCAGTAGTGACAGCTATGGCTACACCTTC. Translation: CSSDSYGYTF. V gene TRBV20-1 combines with J gene TRBJ1-2, with D perhaps matching TRBD1 (5 bases). Germline V lookup: CDR1 DFQATT, CDR2 SNEGSKA (reference sequence). The CDR3 is 10 amino acids. Trimming removed 8 bases at V and 4 bases at J, with 8 bases between.

The chain joins TRBV5-8 to TRBJ2-2; 11 nucleotides match TRBD2. Germline V gene data show CDR1 as SGHTS and CDR2 as YDEGEE. CDR3 length: 18 residues. V dropped 0 bases and J dropped 0; count of bases not matched to a gene: 4. CDR3 nucleotides: TGTGCCAGCAGCTTGGAAACTAGCGGGGGCCCGAACACCGGGGAGCTGTTTTTT. Encoded protein: CASSLETSGGPNTGELFF.

The chain carries TRBV6-5 and TRBJ1-4, with D uncertain. The germline V and J ends were trimmed by 2 bases and 2 bases, with 6 bases remaining between them. The germline V gene has CDR1 MNHEY and CDR2 SVGAGI. The CDR3 runs 14 residues. CDR3 bases: TGTGCCAGCAGTTACACGCAGACTAATGAAAAACTGTTTTTT. Its translation is CASSYTQTNEKLFF.

The genes are TRBV5-1 and TRBJ1-2; perhaps TRBD1 as D (5 bases). CDR3 length equals 13 residues. Trimming removed 0 bases at V and 4 bases at J, with 7 bases between. Germline V gene data show CDR1 as SGHRS and CDR2 as YFSETQ. The chain's CDR3 is CASSLGQLYGYTF. The CDR3 nucleotides read TGCGCCAGCAGCTTGGGACAGCTCTATGGCTACACCTTC.

The rearrangement joins TRBV9 to TRBJ1-1; D not certain. This CDR3 has 15 amino acids. Trimming took off 0 bases at V and 0 bases at J, with 9 bases between the two ends. Germline-derived CDR1 and CDR2 are SGDLS and YYNGEE. CDR3 loop: CASSVEYTLNTEAFF. CDR3 nucleotide sequence: TGTGCCAGCAGCGTAGAATACACATTGAACACTGAAGCTTTCTTT.

V is TRBV7-2 and J is TRBJ2-2, with D maybe TRBD1 (5 bases). The V and J ends lost 4 bases and 5 bases respectively, with 11 bases between them. The CDR3 is 14 residues long. Germline loops: CDR1 SGHTA, CDR2 FQGNSA. This CDR3 reads CASSSAGPTGELFF. The CDR3 bases are TGTGCCAGCAGCTCGGCAGGGCCTACCGGGGAGCTGTTTTTT.

This rearrangement joins TRBV14 to TRBJ2-3, with 7 bases fitting TRBD2. Germline values: CDR1 SGHDN, CDR2 FVKESK. V trimming: 1 base; J trimming: 2 bases; junction bases outside the gene matches: 6. The CDR3 covers 16 residues. The DNA for the CDR3 is TGTGCCAGCAGCCAAGGCTGGGGGGGGATCACAGATACGCAGTATTTT. It encodes CASSQGWGGITDTQYF.

The V and J genes are TRBV5-1 and TRBJ1-2; a weak D match, TRBD1 (5 bases). The CDR3 runs to 14 residues. Germline CDR1 reads SGHRS; CDR2 reads YFSETQ. V gave up 5 bases and J gave up 1 base, with 12 bases separating them. In DNA form, the CDR3 reads TGCGCCAGCAGATGGGGGAGGGATAACTATGGCTACACCTTC. Translated: CASRWGRDNYGYTF.

V is TRBV6-5 and J is TRBJ2-1; D unclear. The CDR3 extends over 14 amino acids. The germline gives CDR1 MNHEY, CDR2 SVGAGI. Trimming took off 10 bases at V and 5 bases at J, with 18 bases between the two ends. The CDR3 reads CATSKPGSNNEQFF. Written as DNA, the CDR3 is TGTGCCACCTCAAAACCTGGCAGTAACAATGAGCAGTTCTTC.

The chain carries TRBV5-1 and TRBJ2-7; 9 bases map to TRBD1. CDR1 is SGHRS and CDR2 is YFSETQ in the germline V gene. The ends lost 0 bases at V and 6 bases at J; junction bases unmatched: 7. The CDR3 loop spans 15 amino acids. The CDR3 region is CASSLGLDRGGEQYF. CDR3 nucleotide sequence: TGCGCCAGCAGCTTGGGACTGGACAGGGGCGGCGAGCAGTACTTC.

The chain links TRBV11-1 to TRBJ2-1; TRBD2 aligns across 11 bases. The CDR3 runs 16 residues. Germline V gene lookup returns CDR1 SGHAT and CDR2 FQDESV (reference sequence). The V gene end was trimmed by 5 bases and the J gene end by 7 bases; junction bases not matched to a gene: 10. CDR3 nucleotides: TGTGCCAGCAGCCGCACACTAGCGGGAGCATGGAATGAGCAGTTCTTC. Its protein is CASSRTLAGAWNEQFF.

This chain joins TRBV13 and TRBJ2-3; 16 nucleotides align to TRBD2. CDR1 is PRHDT, CDR2 FYEKMQ, per germline (reference sequence). CDR3 size: 23 residues. J gave up 1 base and V 5 bases, and 21 bases lay outside the gene matches. CDR3 DNA sequence: TGTGCCAGCAGCACCCGGCTGGGGACTAGCGGGGGGGCCGCGCGACGGGGCACAGATACGCAGTATTTT. Translated, it gives CASSTRLGTSGGAARRGTDTQYF.

This clone was picked up a small number of times. The CDR3 reads CASSRTGGNTIYF. The CDR3 bases are TGTGCCAGCAGCCGCACAGGGGGAAACACCATATATTTT. This chain joins TRBV3-1 (or the pseudogene TRBV3-2) and TRBJ1-3, with D perhaps matching TRBD1 (6 bases). The V end lost 4 bases, the J end lost 4 bases, and 8 bases lay between the germline ends. Germline-derived CDR1 and CDR2 are LGHDT and YNNKEL (reference sequence). The CDR3 spans 13 residues.

The J gene is TRBJ1-1, the V gene TRBV18; D remains ambiguous. CDR3 size: 17 residues. CDR1 KGHSH and CDR2 LQKENI come from the germline V gene. The V end lost 3 bases, the J end lost 0 bases, and 17 bases lay between the germline ends. CDR3 region: CASSPEPVSPMNTEAFF. The CDR3 DNA reads TGTGCCAGCTCACCGGAGCCGGTAAGCCCCATGAACACTGAAGCTTTCTTT.

J is TRBJ2-7 and V is TRBV6-6; 9 bases match TRBD1. Germline V lookup: CDR1 MNHNY, CDR2 SVGAGI (reference sequence). The CDR3 consists of 15 residues. V lost 4 bases to trimming and J lost 1 base; unmatched junction nucleotides: 5. Here the CDR3 reads CASSSTGTGSYEQYF. The CDR3 DNA reads as TGTGCCAGCAGTTCAACCGGGACAGGGTCCTACGAGCAGTACTTC.

The chain combines TRBV24-1 with TRBJ2-7; a weak D match, TRBD1 (6 bases). CDR3 length: 16 amino acids. Germline loops: CDR1 KGHDR, CDR2 SFDVKD. V was pared by 7 bases and J by 4 bases, with 22 bases between. This CDR3 reads CATSSSTGSAYYEQYF. The CDR3 region has the DNA TGTGCCACCAGCTCCTCTACAGGGTCGGCCTATTACGAGCAGTACTTC.

The chain couples TRBV4-2 to TRBJ2-2, with TRBD1 matching over 12 bases. V lost 1 base to trimming and J lost 5 bases; unmatched junction nucleotides: 20. Germline CDR1 LGHNA, CDR2 YNFKEQ. The CDR3 totals 22 residues. The CDR3 DNA reads as TGTGCCAGCAGCCAAGCGGCCTGGGACAGGGGGCGCGAGGGGGGGCGGACCGGGGAGCTGTTTTTT. Translated, it gives CASSQAAWDRGREGGRTGELFF.

This clone was seen only once. This rearrangement joins TRBV13 to TRBJ1-4, with 10 nucleotides matching TRBD1. Trimming removed 5 bases from V and 0 bases from J; junction bases left unmatched: 15. Germline assignment: CDR1 PRHDT and CDR2 FYEKMQ (reference sequence). CDR3 length: 20 amino acids. The CDR3 is CASSLLPGQGKLSTNEKLFF. DNA for the CDR3: TGTGCCAGCAGCCTCCTGCCGGGACAGGGGAAACTGTCAACTAATGAAAAACTGTTTTTT. The complete variable domain, with remaining parts taken from reference TRBV13 and TRBJ1-4, reads AAGVIQSPRHLIKEKRETATLKCYPIPRHDTVYWYQQGPGQDPQFLISFYEKMQSDKGSIPDRFSAQQFSDYHSELNMSSLELGDSALYFCASSLLPGQGKLSTNEKLFFGSGTQLSVL.

In its sample, this clone was seen once. The J gene is TRBJ2-2, the V gene TRBV7-3, with 10 bases that match TRBD2. V shed 0 bases and J 5 bases; nucleotides not matched to a gene: 9. CDR3 length: 18 amino acids. CDR1 and CDR2 from the germline V gene are SGHTA and FQGTGA. CDR3 sequence (DNA): TGTGCCAGCAGCTTAACCCCCAGAGCGGGGGGGCGGACCGGGGAGCTGTTTTTT. Encoded protein: CASSLTPRAGGRTGELFF.

This clone showed up just a few times. As DNA, the CDR3 is TGTGCCAGCAGCCACGTCTACGAGCAGTACTTC. It encodes CASSHVYEQYF. This sequence joins TRBV3-1 (or the pseudogene TRBV3-2) and TRBJ2-7, with D unresolved. The CDR3 has 11 residues. Trimming stripped 3 bases from V and 3 bases from J, with 3 bases between. Germline V lookup: CDR1 LGHDT, CDR2 YNNKEL (reference sequence).

V and J are TRBV9 and TRBJ2-1, with D perhaps matching TRBD2 (7 bases). V shed 1 base and J shed 2 bases, with 13 bases lying between them. Germline lookup yields CDR1 SGDLS and CDR2 YYNGEE. This CDR3 contains 16 residues. Here the CDR3 reads CASSVNEGGTYNEQFF. The CDR3 nucleotides read TGTGCCAGCAGCGTAAATGAGGGGGGGACCTACAATGAGCAGTTCTTC.